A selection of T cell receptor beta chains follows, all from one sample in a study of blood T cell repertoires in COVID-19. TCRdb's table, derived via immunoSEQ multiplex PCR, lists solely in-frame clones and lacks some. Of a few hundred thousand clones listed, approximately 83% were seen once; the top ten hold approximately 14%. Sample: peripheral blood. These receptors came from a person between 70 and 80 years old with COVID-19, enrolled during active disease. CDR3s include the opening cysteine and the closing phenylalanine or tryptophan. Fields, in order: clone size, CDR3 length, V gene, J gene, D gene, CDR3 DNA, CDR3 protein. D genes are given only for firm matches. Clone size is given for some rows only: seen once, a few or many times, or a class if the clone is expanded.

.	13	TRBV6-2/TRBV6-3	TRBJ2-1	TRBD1	TGTGCCAGCAGTTACAGGGACAGAGTCCGGCGGTTCTTC	CASSYRDRVRRFF
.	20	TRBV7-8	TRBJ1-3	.	TGTGCCAGCAGCTTATGGCCCTCCGGGGGACCCCGGGGGAGTAGAAACACCATATATTTT	CASSLWPSGGPRGSRNTIYF
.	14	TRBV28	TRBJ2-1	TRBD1	TGTGCCAGCAGGTTAGCCGGGACAGGGGGGGAGCAGTTCTTC	CASRLAGTGGEQFF
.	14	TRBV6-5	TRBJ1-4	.	TGTGCCAGCAGCCCGAGTGCAACTAATGAAAAACTGTTTTTT	CASSPSATNEKLFF
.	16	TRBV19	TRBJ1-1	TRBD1	TGTGCCAGTACCCTCCTGACAGGGGGTATGAACACTGAAGCTTTCTTT	CASTLLTGGMNTEAFF
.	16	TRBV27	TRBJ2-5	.	TGTGCCAGCAGTGTGAGAAGGCAGGGCGGCTTAGAGACCCAGTACTTC	CASSVRRQGGLETQYF
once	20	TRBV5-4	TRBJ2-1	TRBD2	TGTGCCAGCAGCTCGCAAGGGGGACTAGCGGGAGCCCCGTCCTACAATGAGCAGTTCTTC	CASSSQGGLAGAPSYNEQFF
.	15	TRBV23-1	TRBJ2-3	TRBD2	TGCGCCAGCAGCCCCGAGCGGGGGGGCCTGGATACGCAGTATTTT	CASSPERGGLDTQYF
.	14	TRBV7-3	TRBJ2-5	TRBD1	TGTGCCAGCAGCTTGGAAGGGACAGAAGAGACCCAGTACTTC	CASSLEGTEETQYF
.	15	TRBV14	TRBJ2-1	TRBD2	TGTGCCAGCAGCCAATCTGCGGGAGTAGGTAGTGAGCAGTTCTTC	CASSQSAGVGSEQFF
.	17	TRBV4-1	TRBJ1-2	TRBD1	TGCGCCAGCAGCCAAGATCCGGGACAGGGGGAATCTAGTGGCTACACCTTC	CASSQDPGQGESSGYTF
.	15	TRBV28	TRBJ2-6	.	TGTGCCAGCAGGAGCGAGAGCTCTGGGGCCAACGTCCTGACTTTC	CASRSESSGANVLTF
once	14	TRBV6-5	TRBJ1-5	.	TGTGCCAGCAGCACAGGGAATCGAAATCAGCCCCAGCATTTT	CASSTGNRNQPQHF
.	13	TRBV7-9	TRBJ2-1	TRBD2	TGTGCCAGCAGCGGGACTAGCGGCAATGGGCAGTTCTTC	CASSGTSGNGQFF
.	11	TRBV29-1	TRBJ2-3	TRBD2	TGCAGCGTTGAGGCGGGAGGAATCGTGTATTTT	CSVEAGGIVYF
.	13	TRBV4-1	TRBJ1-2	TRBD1	TGCGCCAGCAGCGGAGGGGGCGCATATGGCTACACCTTC	CASSGGGAYGYTF
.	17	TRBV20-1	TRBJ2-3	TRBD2	TGCAGTGCTAGTGGGGTTTGGGGGGAGGGCCGTACAGATACGCAGTATTTT	CSASGVWGEGRTDTQYF
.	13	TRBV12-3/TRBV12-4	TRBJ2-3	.	TGTGCCAGCGGACAGTTAACAACAGATACGCAGTATTTT	CASGQLTTDTQYF
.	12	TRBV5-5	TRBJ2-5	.	TGTGCCAGCAGCCCCCTCGGGGAGACCCAGTACTTC	CASSPLGETQYF
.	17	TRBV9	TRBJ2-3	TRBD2	TGTGCCAGCAGCCTTCCTAGCGGGGAGGGAAGCACAGATACGCAGTATTTT	CASSLPSGEGSTDTQYF
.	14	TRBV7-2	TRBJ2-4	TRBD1	TGTGCCAGCAGCGCGGGACAGGGGGAGAACATTCAGTACTTC	CASSAGQGENIQYF
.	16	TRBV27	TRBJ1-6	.	TGTGCCAGCAGTTCAACAAAGACAGGCTATAATTCACCCCTCCACTTT	CASSSTKTGYNSPLHF
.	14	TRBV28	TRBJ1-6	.	TGTGCCAGCAGACCCGGGTTAACTAATTCACCCCTCCACTTT	CASRPGLTNSPLHF
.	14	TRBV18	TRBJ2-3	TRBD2	TGTGCCAGCTCAGCGGGGGGGCCCACCGATACGCAGTATTTT	CASSAGGPTDTQYF
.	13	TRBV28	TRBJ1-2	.	TGTGCCAGCAGTTTAAGCGGGCTCTATGGCTACACCTTC	CASSLSGLYGYTF
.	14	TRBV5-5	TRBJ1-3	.	TGTGCCAGCACCAAACAGGGCTCTGGAAACACCATATATTTT	CASTKQGSGNTIYF
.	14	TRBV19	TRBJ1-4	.	TGTGCCAGTAGTATAGGACTGCGTAATGAAAAACTGTTTTTT	CASSIGLRNEKLFF
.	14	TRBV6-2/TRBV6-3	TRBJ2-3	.	TGTGCCAGCAGTTTGGCTGGTGACACAGATACGCAGTATTTT	CASSLAGDTDTQYF
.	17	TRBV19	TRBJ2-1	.	TGTGCCAGTAGTAGAGTCACCCCCCCTACCGCCTACAATGAGCAGTTCTTC	CASSRVTPPTAYNEQFF
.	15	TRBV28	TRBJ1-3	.	TGTGCCAGCAGTTTTCGTAGCAGCTCTGGAAACACCATATATTTT	CASSFRSSSGNTIYF
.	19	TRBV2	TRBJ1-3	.	TGTGCCAGCAGTCCGGCACAGGGCAGATCGCGACTCTCTGGAAACACCATATATTTT	CASSPAQGRSRLSGNTIYF
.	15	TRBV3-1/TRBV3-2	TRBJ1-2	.	TGTGCCAGCAGCCAAGTGGAGGAAGAAGTCTATGGCTACACCTTC	CASSQVEEEVYGYTF
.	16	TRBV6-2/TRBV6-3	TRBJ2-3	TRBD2	TGTGCCAGCAGTTACGAGAGGGGCGGGGGTACAGATACGCAGTATTTT	CASSYERGGGTDTQYF
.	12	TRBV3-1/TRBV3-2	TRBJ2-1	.	TGTGCCAGCAGCCAAGAGTGGACTGGGCAGTTCTTC	CASSQEWTGQFF
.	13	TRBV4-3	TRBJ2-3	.	TGCGCCAGCAGCCAAGATAGCGGAGATACGCAGTATTTT	CASSQDSGDTQYF
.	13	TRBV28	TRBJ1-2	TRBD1	TGTGCCAGCAGTCGACAGGGAGCCTATGGCTACACCTTC	CASSRQGAYGYTF
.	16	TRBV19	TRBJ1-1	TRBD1	TGTGCCAGTAGTACCGGGACAGGGCGATATCGGACTGAAGCTTTCTTT	CASSTGTGRYRTEAFF
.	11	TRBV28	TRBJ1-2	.	TGTGCCAGCAGCTTTCGGCGGGGCTACACCTTC	CASSFRRGYTF
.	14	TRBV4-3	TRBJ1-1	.	TGCGCCAGCAGCCCGGACAGAGTGAACACTGAAGCTTTCTTT	CASSPDRVNTEAFF
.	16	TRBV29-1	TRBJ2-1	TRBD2	TGCAGCGTTGTTAGCGGGGGGAGCTCCCGATACAATGAGCAGTTCTTC	CSVVSGGSSRYNEQFF
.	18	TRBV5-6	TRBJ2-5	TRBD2	TGTGCCAGCAGCTTGACTGTAGGGACGGGACTACATGTCGGGACCCAGTACTTC	CASSLTVGTGLHVGTQYF
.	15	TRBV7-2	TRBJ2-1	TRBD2	TGTGCCAGCAGCTTAGTAAGCGGGGCATACAATGAGCAGTTCTTC	CASSLVSGAYNEQFF
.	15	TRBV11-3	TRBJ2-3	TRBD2	TGTGCCAGCAGCCGTCTTAGCGGGCGCACAGATACGCAGTATTTT	CASSRLSGRTDTQYF
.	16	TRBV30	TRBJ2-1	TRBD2	TGTGCCTGGAGCGTTCGACTAGCGGGAGAGCCAGGCGAGCAGTTCTTC	CAWSVRLAGEPGEQFF
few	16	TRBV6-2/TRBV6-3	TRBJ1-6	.	TGTGCCAGCAGCCCTCGGACAGCCGATTATAATTCACCCCTCCACTTT	CASSPRTADYNSPLHF
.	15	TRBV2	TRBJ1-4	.	TGTGCCAGCAGTGCTCGGACAGAAACTAATGAAAAACTGTTTTTT	CASSARTETNEKLFF
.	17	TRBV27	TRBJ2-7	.	TGTGCCAGCACCCTAGGGGAACTTCTTGGGAACTCCTACGAGCAGTACTTC	CASTLGELLGNSYEQYF
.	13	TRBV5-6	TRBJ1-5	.	TGTGCCAGCAGCGCATGGGGGGGTCAGCCCCAGCATTTT	CASSAWGGQPQHF
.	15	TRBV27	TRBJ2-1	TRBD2	TGTGCCAGCAGTCCATGGACTAGCGGGAGGGATGAGCAGTTCTTC	CASSPWTSGRDEQFF
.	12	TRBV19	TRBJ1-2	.	TGTGCCAGTAGTATGGAGGGATATGGCTACACCTTC	CASSMEGYGYTF
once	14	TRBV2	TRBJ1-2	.	TGTGCCAGCAGTGATTCCAGGGCTCAATATGGCTACACCTTC	CASSDSRAQYGYTF
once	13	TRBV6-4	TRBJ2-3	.	TGTGCCAGCAGTGCCACTGGCACAGATACGCAGTATTTT	CASSATGTDTQYF
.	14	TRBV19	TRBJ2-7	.	TGTGCCAGTAGTCGGGCAGGGTATGGTCCTGGGCAGTACTTC	CASSRAGYGPGQYF
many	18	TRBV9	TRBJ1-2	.	TGTGCCAGCAGCGTAAGTCCGAAGCTCATTAGTAGCTCCGATGGCTACACCTTC	CASSVSPKLISSSDGYTF
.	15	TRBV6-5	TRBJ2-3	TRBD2	TGTGCCAGCAGGACTAGCGGGGGGTCACGACCCTCGCAGTATTTT	CASRTSGGSRPSQYF
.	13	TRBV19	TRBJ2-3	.	TGTGCCAGTAGTATAGGCAGGGGAGATACGCAGTATTTT	CASSIGRGDTQYF
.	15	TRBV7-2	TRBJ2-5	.	TGTGCCAGCAGCTTAAACCCCCAGGGGCAAGAGACCCAGTACTTC	CASSLNPQGQETQYF
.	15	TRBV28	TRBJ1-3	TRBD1	TGTGCCAGCAGCTTACCGGGACAGGGGCGAAACACCATATATTTT	CASSLPGQGRNTIYF
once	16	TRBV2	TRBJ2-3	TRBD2	TGTGCCAGCAGTCTGGATGGCGGGGGGGCCGCAGATACGCAGTATTTT	CASSLDGGGAADTQYF
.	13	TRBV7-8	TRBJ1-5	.	TGTGCCAGCAGCCCCAGGTTGGGTCAGCCCCAGCATTTT	CASSPRLGQPQHF